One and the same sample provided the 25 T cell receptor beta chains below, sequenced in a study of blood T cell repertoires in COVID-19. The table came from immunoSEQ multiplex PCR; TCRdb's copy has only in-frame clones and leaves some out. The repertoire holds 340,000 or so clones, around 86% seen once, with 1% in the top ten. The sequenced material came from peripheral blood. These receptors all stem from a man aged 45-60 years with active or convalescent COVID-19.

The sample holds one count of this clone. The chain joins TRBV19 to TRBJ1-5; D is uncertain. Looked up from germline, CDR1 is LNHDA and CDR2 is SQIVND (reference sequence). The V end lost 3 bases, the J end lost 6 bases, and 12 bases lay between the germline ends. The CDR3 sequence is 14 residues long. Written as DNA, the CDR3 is TGTGCCAGTAGTATCGAGGAGGGCGGTCAGCCCCAGCATTTT. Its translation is CASSIEEGGQPQHF.

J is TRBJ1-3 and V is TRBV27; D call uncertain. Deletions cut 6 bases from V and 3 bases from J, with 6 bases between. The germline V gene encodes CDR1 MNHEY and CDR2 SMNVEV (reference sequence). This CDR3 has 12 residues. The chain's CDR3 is CASSVLGNTIYF. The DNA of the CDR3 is TGTGCCAGCAGCGTCCTTGGAAACACCATATATTTT.

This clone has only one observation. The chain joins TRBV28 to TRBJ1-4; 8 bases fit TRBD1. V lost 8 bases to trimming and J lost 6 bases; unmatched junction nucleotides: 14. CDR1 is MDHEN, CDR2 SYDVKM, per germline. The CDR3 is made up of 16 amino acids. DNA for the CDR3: TGTGCCAGCGGTGGGACAGGCTACGGTTGGGATGAAAAACTGTTTTTT. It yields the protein CASGGTGYGWDEKLFF. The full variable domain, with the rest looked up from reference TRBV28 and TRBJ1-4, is DVKVTQSSRYLVKRTGEKVFLECVQDMDHENMFWYRQDPGLGLRLIYFSYDVKMKEKGDIPEGYSVSREKKERFSLILESASTNQTSMYLCASGGTGYGWDEKLFFGSGTQLSVL.

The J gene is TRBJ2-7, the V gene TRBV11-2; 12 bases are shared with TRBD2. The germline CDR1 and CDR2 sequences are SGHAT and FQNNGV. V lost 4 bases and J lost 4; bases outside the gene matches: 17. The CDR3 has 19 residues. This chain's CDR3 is CASSSKWSSGGVKDYEQYF. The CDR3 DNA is TGTGCCAGCAGCTCAAAGTGGTCTAGCGGGGGGGTAAAGGATTACGAGCAGTACTTC.

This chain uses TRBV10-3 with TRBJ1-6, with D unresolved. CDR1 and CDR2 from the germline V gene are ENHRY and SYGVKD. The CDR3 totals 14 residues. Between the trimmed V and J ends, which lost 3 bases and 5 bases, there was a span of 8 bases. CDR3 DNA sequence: TGTGCCATCAGTGAACGGCAGGATAATTCACCCCTCCACTTT. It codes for CAISERQDNSPLHF.

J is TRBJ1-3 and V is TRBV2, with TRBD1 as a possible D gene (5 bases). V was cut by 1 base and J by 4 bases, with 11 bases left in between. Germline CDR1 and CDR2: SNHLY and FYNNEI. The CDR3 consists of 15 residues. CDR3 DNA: TGTGCCAGCAGTGAAGGGCAGGGTATCGGAAACACCATATATTTT. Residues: CASSEGQGIGNTIYF.

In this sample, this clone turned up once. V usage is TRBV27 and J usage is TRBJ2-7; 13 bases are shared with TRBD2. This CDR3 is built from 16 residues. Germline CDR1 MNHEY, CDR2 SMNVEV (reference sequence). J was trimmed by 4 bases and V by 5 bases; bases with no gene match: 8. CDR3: CASSGLAGDKGYEQYF. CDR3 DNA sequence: TGTGCCAGCAGTGGACTAGCGGGAGATAAGGGGTACGAGCAGTACTTC.

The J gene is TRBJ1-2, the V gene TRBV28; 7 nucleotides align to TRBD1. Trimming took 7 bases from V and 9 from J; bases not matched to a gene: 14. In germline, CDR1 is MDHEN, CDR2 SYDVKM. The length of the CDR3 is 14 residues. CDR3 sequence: CASNIPGQSIRYTF. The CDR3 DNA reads TGTGCCAGCAACATACCGGGACAGTCGATCCGCTACACCTTC.

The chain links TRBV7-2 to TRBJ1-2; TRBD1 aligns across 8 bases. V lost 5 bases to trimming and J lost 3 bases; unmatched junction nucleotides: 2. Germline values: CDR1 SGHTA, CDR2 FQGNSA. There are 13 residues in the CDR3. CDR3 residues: CASSPQGDYGYTF. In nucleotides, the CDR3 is TGTGCCAGCAGCCCACAGGGGGACTATGGCTACACCTTC.

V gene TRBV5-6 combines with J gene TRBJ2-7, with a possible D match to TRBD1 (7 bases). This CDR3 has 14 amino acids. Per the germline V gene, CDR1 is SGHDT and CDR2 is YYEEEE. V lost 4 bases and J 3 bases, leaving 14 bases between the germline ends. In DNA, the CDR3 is TGTGCCAGCAGCCGCGGGACAGCAAACTACGAGCAGTACTTC. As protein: CASSRGTANYEQYF.

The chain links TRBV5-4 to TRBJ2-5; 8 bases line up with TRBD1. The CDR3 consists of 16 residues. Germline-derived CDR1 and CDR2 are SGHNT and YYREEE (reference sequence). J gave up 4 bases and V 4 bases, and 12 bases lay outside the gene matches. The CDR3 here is CASSLPGQGAGETQYF. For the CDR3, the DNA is TGTGCCAGCAGCCTCCCGGGGCAGGGGGCGGGAGAGACCCAGTACTTC.

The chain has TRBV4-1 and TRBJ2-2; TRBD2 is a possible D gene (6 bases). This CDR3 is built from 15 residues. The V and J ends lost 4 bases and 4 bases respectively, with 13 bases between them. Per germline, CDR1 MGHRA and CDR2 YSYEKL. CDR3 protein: CASSPGGVGTGELFF. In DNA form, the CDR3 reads TGCGCCAGCAGCCCGGGCGGGGTGGGCACCGGGGAGCTGTTTTTT.

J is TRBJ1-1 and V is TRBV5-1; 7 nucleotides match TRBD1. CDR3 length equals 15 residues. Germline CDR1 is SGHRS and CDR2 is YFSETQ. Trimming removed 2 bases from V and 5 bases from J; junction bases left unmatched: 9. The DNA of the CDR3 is TGCGCCAGCAGCTTTACCGACAGGGCCCGGACTGAAGCTTTCTTT. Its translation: CASSFTDRARTEAFF. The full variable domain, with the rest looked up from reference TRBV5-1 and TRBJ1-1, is KAGVTQTPRYLIKTRGQQVTLSCSPISGHRSVSWYQQTPGQGLQFLFEYFSETQRNKGNFPGRFSGRQFSNSRSEMNVSTLELGDSALYLCASSFTDRARTEAFFGQGTRLTVV.

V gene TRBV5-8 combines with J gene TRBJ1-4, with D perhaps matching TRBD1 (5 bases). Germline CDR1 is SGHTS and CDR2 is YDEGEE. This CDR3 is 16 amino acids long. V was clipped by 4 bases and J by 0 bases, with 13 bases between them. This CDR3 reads CASSAGGDSTNEKLFF. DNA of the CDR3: TGTGCCAGCAGCGCCGGGGGGGATTCAACTAATGAAAAACTGTTTTTT.

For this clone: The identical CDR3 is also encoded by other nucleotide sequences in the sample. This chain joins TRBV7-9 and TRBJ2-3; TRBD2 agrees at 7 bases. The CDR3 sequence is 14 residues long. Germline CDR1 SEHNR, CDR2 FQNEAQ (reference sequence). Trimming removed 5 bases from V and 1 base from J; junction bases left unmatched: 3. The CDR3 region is CASSPSGGTDTQYF. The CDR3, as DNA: TGTGCCAGCAGCCCAAGCGGGGGCACAGATACGCAGTATTTT.

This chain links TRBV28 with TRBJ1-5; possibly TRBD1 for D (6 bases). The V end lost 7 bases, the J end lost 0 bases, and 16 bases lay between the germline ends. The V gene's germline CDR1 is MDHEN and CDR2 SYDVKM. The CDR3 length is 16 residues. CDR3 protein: CASNLRGVYSNQPQHF. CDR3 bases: TGTGCCAGCAACCTCAGGGGCGTATATAGCAATCAGCCCCAGCATTTT.

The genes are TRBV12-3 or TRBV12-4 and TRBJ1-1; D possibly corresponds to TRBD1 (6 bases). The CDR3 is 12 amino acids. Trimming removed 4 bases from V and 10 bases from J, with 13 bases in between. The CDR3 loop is CASSYRASGAFF. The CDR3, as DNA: TGTGCCAGCAGTTACAGGGCTTCTGGAGCTTTCTTT.

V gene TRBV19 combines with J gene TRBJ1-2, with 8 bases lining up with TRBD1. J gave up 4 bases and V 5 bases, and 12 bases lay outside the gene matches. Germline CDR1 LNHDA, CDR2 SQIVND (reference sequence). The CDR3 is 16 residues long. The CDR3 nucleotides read TGTGCCAGTAGTTCCCGGGCTTGGGGACAGGCCTATGGCTACACCTTC. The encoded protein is CASSSRAWGQAYGYTF.

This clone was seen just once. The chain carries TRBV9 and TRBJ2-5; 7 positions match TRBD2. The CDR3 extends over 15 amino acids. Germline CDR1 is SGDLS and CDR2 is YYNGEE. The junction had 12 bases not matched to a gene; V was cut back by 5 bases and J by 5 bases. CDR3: CASSPTGGWSETQYF. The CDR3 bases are TGTGCCAGCAGTCCCACGGGGGGTTGGTCGGAGACCCAGTACTTC.

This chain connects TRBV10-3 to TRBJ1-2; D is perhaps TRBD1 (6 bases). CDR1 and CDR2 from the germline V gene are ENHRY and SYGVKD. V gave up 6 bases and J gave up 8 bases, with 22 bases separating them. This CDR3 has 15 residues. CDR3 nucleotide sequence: TGTGCCATCAGCGAGCAGTCCGGGACACTGTCAGGCTACACCTTC. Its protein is CAISEQSGTLSGYTF.

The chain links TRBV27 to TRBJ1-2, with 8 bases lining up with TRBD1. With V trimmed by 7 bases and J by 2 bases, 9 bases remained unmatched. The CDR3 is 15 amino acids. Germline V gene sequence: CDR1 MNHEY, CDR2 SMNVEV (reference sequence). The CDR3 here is CASKLSDRVNYGYTF. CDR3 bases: TGTGCCAGCAAGTTGTCGGACAGGGTAAACTATGGCTACACCTTC.

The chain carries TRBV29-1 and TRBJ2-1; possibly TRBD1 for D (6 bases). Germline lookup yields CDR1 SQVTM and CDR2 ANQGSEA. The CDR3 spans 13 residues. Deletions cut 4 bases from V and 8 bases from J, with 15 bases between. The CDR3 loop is CSVGRGTKDEQFF. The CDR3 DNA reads TGCAGCGTTGGCCGTGGGACAAAGGATGAGCAGTTCTTC.

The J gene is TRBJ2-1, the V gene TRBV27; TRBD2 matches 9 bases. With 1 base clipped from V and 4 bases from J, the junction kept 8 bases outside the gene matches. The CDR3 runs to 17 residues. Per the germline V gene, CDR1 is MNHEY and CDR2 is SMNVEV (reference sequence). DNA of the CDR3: TGTGCCAGCAGTTTATTCGCGCGGGGGGGCCGGTACAATGAGCAGTTCTTC. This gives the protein CASSLFARGGRYNEQFF.

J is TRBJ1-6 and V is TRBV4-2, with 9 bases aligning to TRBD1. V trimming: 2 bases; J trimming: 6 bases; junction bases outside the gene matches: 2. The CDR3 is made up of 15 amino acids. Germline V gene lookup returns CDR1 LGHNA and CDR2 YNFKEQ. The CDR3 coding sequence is TGTGCCAGCAGCCAAAAGGGACAGGGTAATTCACCCCTCCACTTT. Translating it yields CASSQKGQGNSPLHF.

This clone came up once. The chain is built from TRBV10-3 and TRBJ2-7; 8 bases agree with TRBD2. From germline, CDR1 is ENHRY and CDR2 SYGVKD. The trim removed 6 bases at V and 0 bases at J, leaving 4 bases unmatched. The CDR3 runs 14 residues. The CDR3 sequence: CAIRTSGDSYEQYF. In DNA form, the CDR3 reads TGTGCCATCAGAACTAGCGGCGACTCCTACGAGCAGTACTTC.